This T cell receptor (beta chain) was retrieved from a study of T cell responses to AZD1222 COVID-19 vaccine. This table comes from immunoSEQ multiplex PCR, and its TCRdb copy is limited to in-frame clones, with some not included. The sample shows about 97,000 clones, more than 85% of them seen only once. Study conclusions and caveats: It should be noted that donors were predominantly white British and more often female, and clonal diversity was possibly underestimated. An increase in Spike-specific TCR breadth and depth was observed after two AZD1222 doses.

The CDR3 loop spans 13 amino acids. Trimming removed 2 bases from V and 7 bases from J, with 9 bases in between. The germline CDR1 and CDR2 sequences are MNHEY and SMNVEV (reference sequence). To note about this clone: Its antigen is unidentified.

The chain links TRBV27 to TRBJ1-5; no clear D gene. The sequence was collected from an adult in good health. The source was peripheral blood, collected on day 0 of AZD1222 vaccination. DNA of the CDR3: TGTGCCAGCAGTTTAGTGCTCGGACAGCCCCAGCATTTT. Protein: CASSLVLGQPQHF.